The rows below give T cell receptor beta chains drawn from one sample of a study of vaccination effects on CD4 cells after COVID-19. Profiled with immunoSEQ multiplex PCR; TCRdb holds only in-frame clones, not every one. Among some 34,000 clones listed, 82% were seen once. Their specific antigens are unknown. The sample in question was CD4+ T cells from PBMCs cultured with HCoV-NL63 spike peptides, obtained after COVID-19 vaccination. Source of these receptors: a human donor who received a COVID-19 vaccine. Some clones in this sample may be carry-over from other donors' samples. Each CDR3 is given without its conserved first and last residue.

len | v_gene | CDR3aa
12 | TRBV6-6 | ASIRDSGLYGYT
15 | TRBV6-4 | ASSASGQGSPNTEAF
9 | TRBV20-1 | SAEIQNTIY
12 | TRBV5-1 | ASSVSQTNYGYT
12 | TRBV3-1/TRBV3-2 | ASSQDLIGEKLF
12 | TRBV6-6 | ASSYQGLQNIQY
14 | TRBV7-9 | ASSLIPGQGQSPLH
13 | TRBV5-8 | ASSLYGVGTGELF
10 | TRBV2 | ASRDRLYGYT
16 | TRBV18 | ASSPIMGASSVGNEQF
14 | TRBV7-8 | ASSLSTRGTTKTQY
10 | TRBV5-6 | ASSLLTGEAF
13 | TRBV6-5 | ASTRTGFDYNEQF
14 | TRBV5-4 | ASSPTGESSYNEQF
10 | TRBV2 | ASSVAGNTIY
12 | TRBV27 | ASSPRQGLYGYT
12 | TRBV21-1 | ASSKIEDPYGYT
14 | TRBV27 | ASSPLFTGADETQY
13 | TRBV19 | ASSIVGATNEKLF
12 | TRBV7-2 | ASSLGGGPDTQY
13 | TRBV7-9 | ASSLGQMYTDTQY
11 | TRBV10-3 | AIKGVGTGELF
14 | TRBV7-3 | ASSPTLARGRDEQF
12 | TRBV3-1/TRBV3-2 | ASSPDSGYSPLH
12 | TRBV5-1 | ASSLAGNTGELF
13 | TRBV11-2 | ASSQGRASNEKLF
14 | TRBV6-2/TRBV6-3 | ASSYGEGTVEGGYT
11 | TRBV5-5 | ASSSFGGSPLH
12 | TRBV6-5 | ASSRTGYNSPLH
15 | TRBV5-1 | ASSLAYSGGGEDTQY
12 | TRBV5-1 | ASSLQVYQETQY
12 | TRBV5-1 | ASSTYSGANVLT
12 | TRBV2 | ASSAGTDNQPQH
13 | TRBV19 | ASSISGDPSRTQY
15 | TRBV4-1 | ASSRGGLVLAKNIQY
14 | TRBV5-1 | ASSLDPGGMRETQY
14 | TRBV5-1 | ASSLGAQGVKNIQY
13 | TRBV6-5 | ASSSLSGGRETQY
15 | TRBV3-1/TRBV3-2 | ASSQPMSVSGANVLT
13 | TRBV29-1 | SVQAGRTGANVLT
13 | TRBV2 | ASSGETVSYNEQF
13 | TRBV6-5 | ASNPRGPEAGELF